This T cell receptor (beta chain) is drawn from a study of OX40 agonist ivuxolimab in advanced cancers. This clone was seen just once. Its antigen remains unknown. Study-level results: At 0.1 to 3.0 mg/kg, CD4+ and CD8+ blood T cells expanded clonally by week 6. Expanded peripheral T-cell antigen specificity went undetermined. The 0.1-3.0 mg/kg partial responders had among the lowest clonal expansion.

Only in-frame clones appear in the TCRdb table, and some are missing; sequencing was by immunoSEQ multiplex PCR. The table includes over 45,000 clones, approximately 84% detected once. Collection of blood occurred at baseline, at cycle 4 day 1, and at cycle 7 day 1. The CDR3 totals 14 residues. V shed 3 bases, J shed 7 bases, and the junction held 9 bases outside the gene matches. Germline lookup yields CDR1 GTSNPN and CDR2 SVGIG (reference sequence). This chain links TRBV30 with TRBJ2-5, with 9 bases aligning to TRBD2. The sequence was collected from an adult with an advanced solid tumor such as melanoma, head and neck, liver or kidney cancer. The starting material was CD4+ or CD8+ T cells sorted from blood, obtained in a trial of the OX40 agonist ivuxolimab. CDR3 region: CAWRIAGGVPTQYF. DNA for the CDR3: TGTGCCTGGAGAATCGCGGGAGGGGTACCGACCCAGTACTTC.